These 18 T cell receptor delta chains were sequenced from one sample in a study of human gamma delta and Vdelta1 T cells (dated by TCRdb to the late 2010s). Receptor libraries were prepared by PCR. Instrument used: Illumina MiSeq. With CATT, TCRdb called clones again from the public reads; duplicate DNA rows were later joined. The sample includes 13,000 or so delta-chain clones, with under 50% observed a single time. About 1.4% of the sample comes from the top ten. For these receptors, no antigen is known. What was sequenced was Vdelta1 gamma-delta T cells from blood grown in culture (DOT cells). The cell subset or site tag for this specimen amounts to: Delta One T cells, in vitro expanded/differentiated Vd1+ gamma-delta T cells. These receptors were collected from a human donor in good health.

The chain is built from TRDV1 and TRDJ1; 9 nucleotides agree with TRDD3. Losses at the gene ends were 3 bases for V and 3 bases for J; bases not matched to a gene: 20. The CDR3 consists of 20 residues. Looked up from germline, CDR1 is TSWWSYY and CDR2 is QGS. CDR3 DNA sequence: TGTGCTCTTGGGGACACGACGTCCGACGGCCTGGGGGATCCGGCCGATAAACTCATCTTT. Protein sequence: CALGDTTSDGLGDPADKLIF.

This clone has a handful of counts. The rearrangement uses TRDV1 and TRDJ1; 10 bases line up with TRDD3. Trimming at V came to 4 bases and at J to 0 bases, leaving 23 bases not matched to a gene. Looked up from germline, CDR1 is TSWWSYY and CDR2 is QGS. This CDR3 contains 22 residues. The CDR3 DNA is TGTGCTCTTGGGGCCAATCCCCCTGGGCCCGACTTACTGGGGGATTACACCGATAAACTCATCTTT. Protein sequence: CALGANPPGPDLLGDYTDKLIF.

This chain links TRDV1 with TRDJ1; 8 bases fit TRDD3. The CDR3 is 20 amino acids. The V gene end was trimmed by 2 bases and the J gene end by 2 bases; junction bases not matched to a gene: 19. Germline V CDR1 and CDR2: TSWWSYY, QGS. The DNA for the CDR3 is TGTGCTCTTGGGGAATTTTACTCGGGGGATATAAAGGCGCTGACCGATAAACTCATCTTT. Protein sequence: CALGEFYSGDIKALTDKLIF.

V gene TRDV1 combines with J gene TRDJ1; D is perhaps TRDD3 (8 bases). Germline V gene lookup returns CDR1 TSWWSYY and CDR2 QGS. This CDR3 has 21 amino acids. V was pared by 0 bases and J by 5 bases, with 31 bases between. CDR3 DNA sequence: TGTGCTCTTGGGGAACTAGTCAATTTCCTACTTCGTACTGGGGGTCAGGATAAACTCATCTTT. Translated, it gives CALGELVNFLLRTGGQDKLIF.

This sequence joins TRDV1 and TRDJ1, with 10 bases aligning to TRDD3. V was pared by 9 bases and J by 3 bases, with 7 bases of the junction left unmatched. The length of the CDR3 is 14 residues. Germline assignment: CDR1 TSWWSYY and CDR2 QGS. CDR3 DNA sequence: TGTGCTCTCGTCCCTACTGGGGGATCCGATAAACTCATCTTT. It encodes CALVPTGGSDKLIF.

In its sample, this clone was seen a few times. This rearrangement joins TRDV1 to TRDJ1; 9 nucleotides line up with TRDD3. V lost 1 base and J lost 0; bases outside the gene matches: 21. This CDR3 has 22 residues. Germline CDR1 TSWWSYY, CDR2 QGS. Here the CDR3 DNA reads TGTGCTCTTGGGGAACGTGGGACTCAGGGGGATACCCTGAGCCGTAACACCGATAAACTCATCTTT. This codes for CALGERGTQGDTLSRNTDKLIF.

In this sample, this clone turned up a few times. This chain joins TRDV1 and TRDJ1, with 9 bases lining up with TRDD3. The CDR3 is 21 residues long. CDR1 TSWWSYY and CDR2 QGS come from the germline V gene. The V and J ends lost 2 bases and 0 bases, in that order; junction bases with no gene match: 19. The CDR3 reads CALGEGPNQLDWGTYTDKLIF. The CDR3 bases are TGTGCTCTTGGGGAAGGTCCCAACCAACTAGACTGGGGGACGTACACCGATAAACTCATCTTT.

A few counts support this clone. This rearrangement joins TRDV1 to TRDJ1, with TRDD3 matching over 8 bases. The CDR3 spans 19 residues. V lost 2 bases, J lost 2 bases, and 16 bases stayed unmatched. In germline, CDR1 is TSWWSYY, CDR2 QGS. The CDR3 DNA reads TGTGCTCTTGGGGAATGGCTTCCTCCGATACTGGGGGGGACCGATAAACTCATCTTT. Encoded protein: CALGEWLPPILGGTDKLIF.

The chain combines TRDV2 with TRDJ1; 9 bases align to TRDD3. Trimming cost V 5 bases and J 5 bases; bases outside gene matches: 14. Germline-derived CDR1 and CDR2 are GEAIGNYY and EKD. The CDR3 is made up of 16 amino acids. This CDR3 is CACVSTGGTVWDKLIF. The CDR3 DNA follows: TGTGCCTGTGTTAGTACTGGGGGAACCGTTTGGGATAAACTCATCTTT.

V usage is TRDV1 and J usage is TRDJ1; weak D call: TRDD3 (5 bases). CDR1 is TSWWSYY, CDR2 QGS, per germline. This CDR3 comprises 18 residues. V lost 5 bases, J lost 3 bases, and 25 bases lay in between. The CDR3 loop reads CALGITRGQFPQADKLIF. CDR3 bases: TGTGCTCTTGGGATCACCAGGGGGCAATTTCCCCAGGCCGATAAACTCATCTTT.

This chain connects TRDV1 to TRDJ1; TRDD3 matches at 12 bases. This CDR3 is built from 24 residues. V was clipped by 5 bases and J by 3 bases; unmatched bases: 31. CDR1 is TSWWSYY and CDR2 is QGS in the germline V gene. CDR3 sequence reads: CALGTASQNNILGDTPTGADKLIF. The CDR3 DNA sequence: TGTGCTCTTGGGACGGCTTCCCAAAACAACATACTGGGGGATACCCCTACTGGGGCCGATAAACTCATCTTT.

This clone has only a few counts. This chain uses TRDV1 with TRDJ1; 9 nucleotides line up with TRDD3. This CDR3 contains 21 residues. Looked up from germline, CDR1 is TSWWSYY and CDR2 is QGS. Trimming at V came to 5 bases and at J to 0 bases, leaving 22 bases not matched to a gene. Here the CDR3 DNA reads TGTGCTCTTGGGAACCTCCACCCGGGGCTTCTGGGGGATTCCTACACCGATAAACTCATCTTT. Protein sequence: CALGNLHPGLLGDSYTDKLIF.

This clone was observed a single time. V is TRDV1 and J is TRDJ1; 9 bases match TRDD3. There are 23 residues in the CDR3. Germline assignment: CDR1 TSWWSYY and CDR2 QGS. The trim removed 4 bases at V and 0 bases at J, leaving 27 bases unmatched. CDR3 sequence: CALGGGGPTSLGDHRINTDKLIF. Written as DNA, the CDR3 is TGTGCTCTTGGGGGCGGAGGTCCTACGAGCCTGGGGGATCATCGAATTAACACCGATAAACTCATCTTT.

The chain recombines TRDV1 with TRDJ1; a weak D match, TRDD3 (5 bases). Germline CDR1 reads TSWWSYY; CDR2 reads QGS. Trimming removed 3 bases from V and 11 bases from J, with 22 bases in between. This CDR3 comprises 15 residues. CDR3 bases: TGTGCTCTTGGGGAGTGGGGTTCCCCCAGTTCCAAGCTCATCTTT. Translation: CALGEWGSPSSKLIF.

The chain employs TRDV1 and TRDJ1; D ambiguous. The CDR3 has 19 residues. Germline CDR1 reads TSWWSYY; CDR2 reads QGS. Trimming cost V 0 bases and J 0 bases, with 20 bases left between them. The CDR3 DNA sequence: TGTGCTCTTGGGGAACTAGCGGCGAGGCGTATAAGAGACACCGATAAACTCATCTTT. Protein sequence: CALGELAARRIRDTDKLIF.

This chain links TRDV1 with TRDJ1; TRDD2 is a possible D gene (5 bases). The CDR3 is made up of 12 amino acids. The germline V gene encodes CDR1 TSWWSYY and CDR2 QGS. V was cut by 4 bases and J by 9 bases, with 12 bases left in between. The CDR3 loop is CALGVAFDELIF. The CDR3 nucleotides read TGTGCTCTTGGGGTAGCCTTCGACGAACTCATCTTT.

J is TRDJ1 and V is TRDV1; no firm D call. The V end lost 1 base, the J end lost 0 bases, and 27 bases lay between the germline ends. In germline, CDR1 is TSWWSYY, CDR2 QGS. The CDR3 contains 21 residues. The CDR3 here is CALGEPPRAPFRSPYTDKLIF. In nucleotides, the CDR3 is TGTGCTCTTGGGGAACCACCTCGTGCTCCGTTCCGATCGCCGTACACCGATAAACTCATCTTT.

The rearrangement links TRDV1 to TRDJ1; no reliable D call. Germline V gene sequence: CDR1 TSWWSYY, CDR2 QGS. V lost 0 bases to trimming and J lost 0 bases, with 32 bases between them. The CDR3 spans 23 residues. The CDR3 region is CALGELTPHGIKKGVFYTDKLIF. CDR3 coding DNA: TGTGCTCTTGGGGAACTGACCCCCCACGGTATAAAGAAAGGGGTTTTTTACACCGATAAACTCATCTTT.